This T cell receptor beta chain was identified during a study of blood T cell repertoires in COVID-19. At the level of the study: Samples of COVID-19 (acute and convalescent) were obtained from the United States, Italy and Spain.

Assay: immunoSEQ multiplex PCR; the TCRdb copy retains only in-frame clones and omits some. The sample includes about 110,000 clones, 70% to 80% seen only once; the top ten take 20%. What was sequenced was peripheral blood. This clonotype was sampled from a man between 65 and 85 years old with active or convalescent COVID-19.

As DNA, the CDR3 is TGTGCCAGCTCCGAGGTCGAGACCCAGTACTTC. Protein sequence: CASSEVETQYF. This rearrangement joins TRBV2 to TRBJ2-5; D remains unclear. The V end was cut by 8 bases, the J end by 5 bases, with 9 bases between. CDR1 is SNHLY and CDR2 is FYNNEI in the germline V gene. The CDR3 spans 11 residues.